A single sample gave rise to the 18 T cell receptor beta chains below, sequenced in a study of response to subunit inactivated influenza vaccine (dated by TCRdb to the late 2010s). The library was made by RT-PCR. TCRdb names Illumina HiSeq 2500 as the instrument used. Clones were called with MiXCR by TCRdb after fastp trimmed the public reads at Q25, and only in-frame beta chains were retained. Rows merge per CDR3 protein into single entries with the most common DNA and genes. Across this sample there are 500,000 or so distinct CDR3 sequences, with approximately 11% seen only once. The ten largest make up more than 10% of the sample. The time point label here, explained by the study, means: 45 days after influenza vaccine administration. The specimen comprised PBMCs from blood, sampled 45 days after vaccination. These receptor sequences come from a man in his fifties or sixties who received an inactivated influenza vaccine. Donor details come from another sample of the same person, matched by shared clones.

Worth noting for this clonotype: A much larger clone differs by one base, so this may be a read error. CDR3 in DNA: TGTGCCAGCAGCCCAGGGGGGGGAGAGTCCCAGTACTTC. Protein product: CASSPGGGESQYF. This chain joins TRBV4-2 and TRBJ2-5; TRBD1 or TRBD2 may be the D gene (7 bases each). The CDR3 is made up of 13 amino acids. The germline CDR1 and CDR2 sequences are LGHNA and YNFKEQ.

The V and J genes are TRBV29-1 and TRBJ1-2, with 9 bases lining up with TRBD1. With V trimmed by 3 bases and J by 7 bases, 6 bases remained unmatched. Germline CDR1 reads SQVTM; CDR2 reads ANQGSEA. The CDR3 contains 13 residues. The CDR3 DNA sequence: TGCAGCGTTGACGAACAGGGGGCTGGTGGCTACACCTTC. Its protein product is CSVDEQGAGGYTF.

Only a few counts were recorded for this clonotype. The chain carries TRBV28 and TRBJ2-3, with a weak D call TRBD1 (5 bases). This CDR3 has 17 amino acids. Germline V gene data show CDR1 as MDHEN and CDR2 as SYDVKM. The germline V and J ends were trimmed by 5 bases and 2 bases, with 20 bases remaining between them. The CDR3 DNA is TGTGCCAGCAGTCCCCAACTTACAGGAACTTTCACAGATACGCAGTATTTT. Protein product: CASSPQLTGTFTDTQYF.

The chain joins TRBV15 to TRBJ2-5; tentatively, D is TRBD2 (6 bases). The CDR3 length is 13 residues. Trimming pared 6 bases from V and 2 bases from J, leaving 10 bases between. Germline V gene data show CDR1 as LNHNV and CDR2 as YYDKDF (reference sequence). CDR3 sequence: CATSLAHQETQYF. In DNA, the CDR3 is TGTGCCACCAGTCTAGCGCATCAAGAGACCCAGTACTTC.

This sequence joins TRBV11-2 and TRBJ2-1; either TRBD1 or TRBD2 may supply D (5 bases each). From germline, CDR1 is SGHAT and CDR2 FQNNGV. Trimming removed 1 base from V and 7 bases from J, with 11 bases in between. The CDR3 sequence is 14 residues long. The CDR3 sequence: CASSLGSRENEQFF. CDR3 DNA: TGTGCCAGCAGCTTAGGTAGCAGGGAGAATGAGCAGTTCTTC.

In this sample, this clonotype turned up many times. This chain joins TRBV29-1 and TRBJ2-7; TRBD2 matches 7 bases. Germline-derived CDR1 and CDR2 are SQVTM and ANQGSEA. The CDR3 sequence is 15 residues long. Losses at the gene ends were 4 bases for V and 2 bases for J; bases not matched to a gene: 11. The CDR3 bases are TGCAGCGTTGGGGGGGGAGATCTAGCGACCTACGAGCAGTACTTC. Its translation is CSVGGGDLATYEQYF.

This clonotype was picked up many times. The chain carries TRBV28 and TRBJ2-5, with D possibly matching TRBD2 (6 bases). V was clipped by 6 bases and J by 2 bases, with 13 bases between them. There are 14 residues in the CDR3. From germline, CDR1 is MDHEN and CDR2 SYDVKM. The CDR3 sequence: CASSMTRLQETQYF. The CDR3 DNA reads TGTGCCAGCAGCATGACTAGGCTACAAGAGACCCAGTACTTC.

The chain is built from TRBV2 and TRBJ2-3; TRBD2 might be the D (6 bases). V was cut by 3 bases and J by 3 bases, with 10 bases left in between. CDR3 length: 14 amino acids. Germline-derived CDR1 and CDR2 are SNHLY and FYNNEI. For the CDR3, the DNA is TGTGCCAGCAGTGAGGGCGGGAAGACAGATACGCAGTATTTT. This encodes CASSEGGKTDTQYF. Complete variable domain (other parts from reference TRBV2 and TRBJ2-3): EPEVTQTPSHQVTQMGQEVILRCVPISNHLYFYWYRQILGQKVEFLVSFYNNEISEKSEIFDDQFSVERPDGSNFTLKIRSTKLEDSAMYFCASSEGGKTDTQYFGPGTRLTVL.

This clonotype came up a few times. The chain couples TRBV5-4 to TRBJ1-2; no clear D gene. Germline V gene data show CDR1 as SGHNT and CDR2 as YYREEE (reference sequence). The CDR3 has 15 residues. The ends were cut back, 0 bases at V and 9 bases at J, with 18 bases in the middle. The CDR3 bases are TGTGCCAGCAGCTTGGTCTCTTCCGGCACGGAGAGCTACACCTTC. This gives the protein CASSLVSSGTESYTF.

The rearrangement links TRBV27 to TRBJ2-7, with TRBD2 matching 7 bases. CDR3 length: 15 amino acids. Germline V gene lookup returns CDR1 MNHEY and CDR2 SMNVEV (reference sequence). With V trimmed by 5 bases and J by 2 bases, 9 bases remained unmatched. The CDR3 loop is CASSDSGELPYEQYF. The CDR3 bases are TGTGCCAGCAGTGACAGCGGGGAGCTTCCCTACGAGCAGTACTTC.

This clonotype was recorded a few times. This chain links TRBV28 with TRBJ1-1; 7 positions match TRBD1. V shed 7 bases, J shed 4 bases, and the junction held 12 bases outside the gene matches. The CDR3 runs 15 residues. Germline assignment: CDR1 MDHEN and CDR2 SYDVKM. In nucleotides, the CDR3 is TGTGCCAGCATTGGGGGAGGGGGCTATGGCACTGAAGCTTTCTTT. Its translation is CASIGGGGYGTEAFF.

This sequence joins TRBV7-6 and TRBJ2-7; TRBD2 matches at 7 bases. The CDR3 sequence is 15 residues long. The germline V gene encodes CDR1 SGHVS and CDR2 FNYEAQ. V shed 4 bases, J shed 1 base, and the junction held 7 bases outside the gene matches. The DNA of the CDR3 is TGTGCCAGCAGCTCAGGCGGGGAGGGATCCTACGAGCAGTACTTC. This gives the protein CASSSGGEGSYEQYF.

This CDR3 is CASSPIVERAQYF. In DNA, the CDR3 is TGTGCCAGCTCACCGATTGTAGAAAGGGCCCAGTACTTC. The V gene is TRBV18, the J gene TRBJ2-5, with D unresolved. V lost 3 bases and J lost 9, with 14 bases in between. CDR1 and CDR2 (germline): KGHSH, LQKENI. This CDR3 comprises 13 residues.

This clonotype was seen a handful of times. V and J are TRBV7-2 and TRBJ1-5; possibly TRBD1 for D (5 bases). Trimming took off 5 bases at V and 3 bases at J, with 14 bases between the two ends. There are 15 residues in the CDR3. Germline V gene lookup returns CDR1 SGHTA and CDR2 FQGNSA. The CDR3 reads CASSTTGGLNQPQHF. The CDR3 DNA sequence: TGTGCCAGCAGCACCACGGGGGGTCTCAATCAGCCCCAGCATTTT.

This clonotype came up a few times. The chain employs TRBV7-9 and TRBJ1-1, with TRBD1 identical over 10 bases. Germline CDR1 is SEHNR and CDR2 is FQNEAQ (reference sequence). V lost 3 bases to trimming and J lost 10 bases; unmatched junction nucleotides: 5. The length of the CDR3 is 13 residues. CDR3 nucleotides: TGTGCCAGCAGCTTGGGGGGACAGGGGCGAGCTTTCTTT. Its translation: CASSLGGQGRAFF.

V usage is TRBV29-1 and J usage is TRBJ2-6, with D possibly matching TRBD2 (7 bases). V was pared by 6 bases and J by 1 base, with 13 bases between. There are 15 residues in the CDR3. Looked up from germline, CDR1 is SQVTM and CDR2 is ANQGSEA. The CDR3 DNA follows: TGCAGCGTGCTTAAGGGGGGGTCTGGGGCCAACGTCCTGACTTTC. Translating gives CSVLKGGSGANVLTF.

A word on this clonotype: Since the CDR3 does not end with the conserved phenylalanine or tryptophan, this likely comes from a read error. V gene TRBV7-2 combines with J gene TRBJ2-7, with D perhaps matching TRBD2 (6 bases). The germline gives CDR1 SGHTA, CDR2 FQGNSA. V shed 2 bases and J shed 5 bases, with 13 bases lying between them. The CDR3 contains 14 residues. The CDR3 loop is CASSLTGGRDEQYL. For the CDR3, the DNA is TGTGCCAGCAGCTTAACTGGAGGGCGCGACGAGCAGTACCTC.

This clonotype occurred many times. J is TRBJ1-5 and V is TRBV4-3, with a weak D call TRBD1 (6 bases). From germline, CDR1 is LGHNA and CDR2 YSLEER. Trimming removed 4 bases at V and 0 bases at J, with 10 bases between. The CDR3 loop spans 15 amino acids. The CDR3 here is CASSPGHNSNQPQHF. The CDR3 DNA sequence: TGCGCCAGCAGCCCGGGACACAATAGCAATCAGCCCCAGCATTTT.